This T cell receptor (beta chain) was retrieved from a study of read filtering for tumor transcriptome and immune sequencing. Background on the study: Revised staging placed fewer than ten patients in R-ISS I, some 17 in II, roughly 7 in III. Transcriptome libraries were built from DNase-treated RNA.

The CDR3 has 17 amino acids. Trimming shortened V by 4 bases and J by 5 bases, and 18 bases separated the two germline ends. CDR1 and CDR2 (germline): MGHRA, YSYEKL. This library used roughly 370 ng RNA and molecular barcoded adaptors spanning alpha/delta and beta/gamma chains. TCRdb independently ran MiXCR on the reads; one entry per CDR3 protein. The repertoire holds fewer than 45,000 distinct CDR3 sequences, with roughly 13% as singletons. The specimen was a population of CD138-negative cells sorted from bone marrow. The chain combines TRBV4-1 with TRBJ1-6; no clear D. The receptor comes from a donor aged 40 or over with multiple myeloma. Here the CDR3 reads CASSPWTHKGHNSPLHF. In nucleotides, the CDR3 is TGCGCCAGCAGCCCCTGGACTCACAAAGGGCATAATTCACCCCTCCACTTT.